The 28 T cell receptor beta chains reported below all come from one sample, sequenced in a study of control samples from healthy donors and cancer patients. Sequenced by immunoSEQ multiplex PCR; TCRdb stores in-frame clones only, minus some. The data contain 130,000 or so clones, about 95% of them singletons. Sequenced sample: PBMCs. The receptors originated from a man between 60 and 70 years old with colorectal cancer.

The CDR3 bases are TGTGCCAGTAGTATGGGGACAGGGGGCAATGAGCAGTTCTTC. Translation: CASSMGTGGNEQFF. The gene calls are TRBV19 and TRBJ2-1; 11 bases are shared with TRBD1. Germline loops: CDR1 LNHDA, CDR2 SQIVND (reference sequence). The CDR3 has 14 amino acids. Trimming removed 3 bases from V and 6 bases from J; junction bases left unmatched: 1.

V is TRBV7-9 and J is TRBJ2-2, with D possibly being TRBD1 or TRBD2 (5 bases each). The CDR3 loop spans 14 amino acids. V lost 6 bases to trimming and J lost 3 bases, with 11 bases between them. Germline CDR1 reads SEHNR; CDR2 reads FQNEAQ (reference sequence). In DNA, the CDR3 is TGTGCCAGCAGTCCCGGGACGCACACCGGGGAGCTGTTTTTT. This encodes CASSPGTHTGELFF.

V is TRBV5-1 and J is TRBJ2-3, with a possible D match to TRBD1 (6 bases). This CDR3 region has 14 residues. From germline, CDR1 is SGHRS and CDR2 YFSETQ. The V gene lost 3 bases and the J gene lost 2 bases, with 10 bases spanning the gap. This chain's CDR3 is CASSYGQNTDTQYF. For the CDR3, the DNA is TGCGCCAGCAGCTACGGACAGAACACAGATACGCAGTATTTT.

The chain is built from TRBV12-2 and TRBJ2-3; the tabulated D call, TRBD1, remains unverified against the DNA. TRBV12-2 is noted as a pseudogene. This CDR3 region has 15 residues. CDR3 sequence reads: CASRSPQGAADTQYF. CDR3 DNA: TGTGCAAGTCGCTCCCCTCAGGGGGCCGCAGATACGCAGTATTTT.

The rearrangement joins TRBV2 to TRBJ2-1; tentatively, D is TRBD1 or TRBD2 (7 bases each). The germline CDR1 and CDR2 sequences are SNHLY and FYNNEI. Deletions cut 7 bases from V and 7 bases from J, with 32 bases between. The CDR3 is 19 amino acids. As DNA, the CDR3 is TGTGCCAGCAATGCCCGGGACAGCGGGTTGGGGGGGACCCTGAATGAGCAGTTCTTC. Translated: CASNARDSGLGGTLNEQFF.

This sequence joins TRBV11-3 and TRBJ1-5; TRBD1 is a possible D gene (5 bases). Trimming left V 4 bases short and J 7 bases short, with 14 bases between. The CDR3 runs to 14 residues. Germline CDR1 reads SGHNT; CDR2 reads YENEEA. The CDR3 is CASSSRVKQQPQHF. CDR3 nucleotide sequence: TGTGCCAGCAGCTCCAGGGTCAAACAGCAGCCCCAGCATTTT.

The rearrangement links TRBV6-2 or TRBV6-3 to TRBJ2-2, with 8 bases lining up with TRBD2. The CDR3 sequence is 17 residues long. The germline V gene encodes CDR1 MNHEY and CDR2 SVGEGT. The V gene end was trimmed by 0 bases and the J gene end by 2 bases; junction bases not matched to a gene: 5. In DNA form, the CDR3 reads TGTGCCAGCAGTTACTCATACGGGGGGGGAAACACCGGGGAGCTGTTTTTT. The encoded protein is CASSYSYGGGNTGELFF.

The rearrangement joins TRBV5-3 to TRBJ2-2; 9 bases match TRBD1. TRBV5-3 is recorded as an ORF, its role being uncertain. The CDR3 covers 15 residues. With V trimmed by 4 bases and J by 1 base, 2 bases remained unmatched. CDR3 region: CARSPGQGNTGELFF. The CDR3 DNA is TGTGCCAGAAGCCCGGGACAGGGGAACACCGGGGAGCTGTTTTTT.

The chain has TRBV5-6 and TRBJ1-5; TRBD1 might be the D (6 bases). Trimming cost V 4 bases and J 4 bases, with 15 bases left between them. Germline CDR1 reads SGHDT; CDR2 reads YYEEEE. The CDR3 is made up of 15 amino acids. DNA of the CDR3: TGTGCCAGCAGCCGAAAAGGGGGTCCAAATCAGCCCCAGCATTTT. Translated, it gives CASSRKGGPNQPQHF.

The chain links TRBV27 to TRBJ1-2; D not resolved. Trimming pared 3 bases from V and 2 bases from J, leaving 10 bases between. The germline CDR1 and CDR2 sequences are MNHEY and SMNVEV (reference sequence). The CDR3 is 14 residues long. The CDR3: CASSFADRNYGYTF. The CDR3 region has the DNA TGTGCCAGCAGTTTCGCGGATAGGAACTATGGCTACACCTTC.

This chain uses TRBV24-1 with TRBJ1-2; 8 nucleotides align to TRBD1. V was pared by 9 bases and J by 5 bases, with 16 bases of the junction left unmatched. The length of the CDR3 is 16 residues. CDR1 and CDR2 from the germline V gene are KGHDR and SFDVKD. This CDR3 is CATLIPGGSIRYGYTF. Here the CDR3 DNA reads TGTGCCACCCTGATTCCAGGGGGCTCAATAAGGTATGGCTACACCTTC.

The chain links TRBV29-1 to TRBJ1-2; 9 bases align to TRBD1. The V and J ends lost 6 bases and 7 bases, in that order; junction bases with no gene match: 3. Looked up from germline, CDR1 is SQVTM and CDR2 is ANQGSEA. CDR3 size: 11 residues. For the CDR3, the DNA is TGCAGCGTGGACAGGGGAGCTGGCTACACCTTC. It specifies CSVDRGAGYTF.

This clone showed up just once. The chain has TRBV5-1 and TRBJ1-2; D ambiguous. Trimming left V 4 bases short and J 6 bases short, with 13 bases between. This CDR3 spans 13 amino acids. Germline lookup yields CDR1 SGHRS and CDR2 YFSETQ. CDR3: CASSEGIVDGYTF. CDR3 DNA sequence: TGCGCCAGCAGCGAAGGAATAGTTGATGGCTACACCTTC.

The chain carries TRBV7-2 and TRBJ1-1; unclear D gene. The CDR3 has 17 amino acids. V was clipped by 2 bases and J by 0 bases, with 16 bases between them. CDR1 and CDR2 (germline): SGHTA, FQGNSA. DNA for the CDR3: TGTGCCAGCAGCTTATGGCGCGGTCAAACCATGAACACTGAAGCTTTCTTT. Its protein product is CASSLWRGQTMNTEAFF. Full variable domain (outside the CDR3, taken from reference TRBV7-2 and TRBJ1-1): GAGVSQSPSNKVTEKGKDVELRCDPISGHTALYWYRQSLGQGLEFLIYFQGNSAPDKSGLPSDRFSAERTGGSVSTLTIQRTQQEDSAVYLCASSLWRGQTMNTEAFFGQGTRLTVV.

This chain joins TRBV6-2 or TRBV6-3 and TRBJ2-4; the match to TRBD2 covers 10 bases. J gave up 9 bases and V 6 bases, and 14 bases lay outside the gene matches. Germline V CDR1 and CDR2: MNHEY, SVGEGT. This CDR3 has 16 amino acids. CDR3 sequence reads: CASSTPRTSGGGIQYF. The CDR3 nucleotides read TGTGCCAGCAGCACTCCCAGGACTAGCGGCGGAGGCATTCAGTACTTC.

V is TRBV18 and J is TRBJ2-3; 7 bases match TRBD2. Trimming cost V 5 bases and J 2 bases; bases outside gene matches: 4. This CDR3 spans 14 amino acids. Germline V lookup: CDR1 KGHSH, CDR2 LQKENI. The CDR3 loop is CASSGAGPTDTQYF. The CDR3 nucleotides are TGTGCCAGCTCAGGAGCGGGGCCCACAGATACGCAGTATTTT.

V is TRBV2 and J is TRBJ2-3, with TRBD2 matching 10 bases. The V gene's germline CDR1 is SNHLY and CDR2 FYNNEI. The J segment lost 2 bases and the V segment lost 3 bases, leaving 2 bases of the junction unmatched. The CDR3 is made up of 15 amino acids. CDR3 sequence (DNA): TGTGCCAGCAGTGAGGGGACTAGCGTCACAGATACGCAGTATTTT. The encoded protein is CASSEGTSVTDTQYF.

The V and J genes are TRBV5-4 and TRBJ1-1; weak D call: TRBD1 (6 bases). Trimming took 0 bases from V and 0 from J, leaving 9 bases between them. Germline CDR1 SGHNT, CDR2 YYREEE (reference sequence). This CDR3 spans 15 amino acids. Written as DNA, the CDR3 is TGTGCCAGCAGCTTGGCAGGGGCTATGAACACTGAAGCTTTCTTT. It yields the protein CASSLAGAMNTEAFF.

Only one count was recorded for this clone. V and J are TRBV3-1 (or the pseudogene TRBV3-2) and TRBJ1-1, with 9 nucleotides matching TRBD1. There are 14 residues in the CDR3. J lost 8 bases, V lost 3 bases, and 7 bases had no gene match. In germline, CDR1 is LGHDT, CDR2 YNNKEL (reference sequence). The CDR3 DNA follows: TGTGCCAGCAGCCACACTACAGGGGGCGTAGAAGCTTTCTTT. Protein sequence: CASSHTTGGVEAFF.

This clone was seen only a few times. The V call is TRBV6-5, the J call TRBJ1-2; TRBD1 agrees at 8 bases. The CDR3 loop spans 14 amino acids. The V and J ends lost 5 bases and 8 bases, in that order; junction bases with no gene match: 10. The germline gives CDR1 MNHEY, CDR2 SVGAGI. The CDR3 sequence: CASSIGTGYQGYTF. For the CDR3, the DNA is TGTGCCAGCAGTATTGGGACAGGATATCAGGGCTACACCTTC.

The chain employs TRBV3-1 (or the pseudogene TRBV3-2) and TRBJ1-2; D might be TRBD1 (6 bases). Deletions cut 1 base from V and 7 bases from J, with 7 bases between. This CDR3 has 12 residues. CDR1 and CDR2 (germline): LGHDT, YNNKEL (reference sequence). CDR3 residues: CASSQVGGGYTF. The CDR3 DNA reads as TGTGCCAGCAGCCAAGTAGGGGGTGGCTACACCTTC.

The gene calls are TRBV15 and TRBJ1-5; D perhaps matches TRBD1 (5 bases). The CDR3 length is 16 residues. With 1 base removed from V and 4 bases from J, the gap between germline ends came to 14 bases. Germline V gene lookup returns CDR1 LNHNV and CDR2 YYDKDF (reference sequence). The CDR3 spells CATSRGPSGGNQPQHF. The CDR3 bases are TGTGCCACCAGCAGAGGTCCTTCGGGGGGGAATCAGCCCCAGCATTTT.

In nucleotides, the CDR3 is TGTGCCAGCAGCCTCTTCAGGGATTTGAACACTGAAGCTTTCTTT. Its translation is CASSLFRDLNTEAFF. The chain has TRBV21-1 and TRBJ1-1; the D call TRBD1 from the table was never checked on the DNA. TRBV21-1 is assigned pseudogene status. CDR3 length equals 15 residues.

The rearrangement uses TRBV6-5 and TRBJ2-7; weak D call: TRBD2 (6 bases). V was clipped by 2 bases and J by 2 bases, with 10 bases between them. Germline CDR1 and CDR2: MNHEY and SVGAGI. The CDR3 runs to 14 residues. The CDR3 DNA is TGTGCCAGCAGTTACGGGGGGTCTGCCTACGAGCAGTACTTC. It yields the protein CASSYGGSAYEQYF.

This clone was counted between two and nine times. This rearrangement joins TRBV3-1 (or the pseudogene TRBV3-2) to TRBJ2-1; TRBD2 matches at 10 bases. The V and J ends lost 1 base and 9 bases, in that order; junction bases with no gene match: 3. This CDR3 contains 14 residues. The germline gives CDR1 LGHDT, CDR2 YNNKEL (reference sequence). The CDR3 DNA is TGTGCCAGCAGCCAAGGGACTAGCGGCGGTGAGCAGTTCTTC. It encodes CASSQGTSGGEQFF.

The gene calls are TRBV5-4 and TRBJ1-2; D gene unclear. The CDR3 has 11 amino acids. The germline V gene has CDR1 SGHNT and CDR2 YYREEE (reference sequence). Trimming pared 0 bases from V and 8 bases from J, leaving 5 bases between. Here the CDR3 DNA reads TGTGCCAGCAGCTTGGAAAGGGGCTACACCTTC. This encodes CASSLERGYTF.

CDR3 in DNA: TGCGCCAGCACCTTATCGACTAGCGGATACGAGCAGTACTTC. It is translated as CASTLSTSGYEQYF. The chain carries TRBV5-1 and TRBJ2-7, with 9 positions matching TRBD2. Trimming removed 6 bases from V and 4 bases from J; junction bases left unmatched: 8. The CDR3 covers 14 residues. CDR1 is SGHRS and CDR2 is YFSETQ in the germline V gene.

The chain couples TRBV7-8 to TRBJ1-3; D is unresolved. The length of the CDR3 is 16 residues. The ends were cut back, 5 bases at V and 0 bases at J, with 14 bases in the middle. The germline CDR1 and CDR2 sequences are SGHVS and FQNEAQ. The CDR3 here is CASSPVAGHSGNTIYF. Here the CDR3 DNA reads TGTGCCAGCAGCCCGGTTGCGGGCCACTCTGGAAACACCATATATTTT.